This note documents a single T cell receptor beta chain sequence. The antigen remains unidentified. V lost 0 bases to trimming and J lost 9 bases, with 6 bases between them. This CDR3 has 11 residues. Germline V gene lookup returns CDR1 SGDLS and CDR2 YYNGEE. Several immunoSEQ plates held equal portions of the genomic DNA taken from each subset. TCRdb keeps only in-frame clones here, not all; method: immunoSEQ multiplex PCR. The table includes approximately 2.4 million clones, roughly 95% detected once. This sample was included in a study of shared clonotypes between healthy human individuals. Points from the study as a whole: Non-shared clonotypes displayed generation probabilities falling below those of clonotypes present in all four donors. Donors were few, which limited the genetic and exposure-history diversity represented.

The V gene is TRBV9, the J gene TRBJ1-2; D unclear. The TCR originated in a man younger than 35 in good health. The sequencing sample was made of naive CD4+ T cells sorted from blood. The subset is: CD45RA+ positively selected. This CDR3 is CASSVAQSYTF. In DNA, the CDR3 is TGTGCCAGCAGCGTAGCTCAGAGCTACACCTTC.